The rows below give T cell receptor beta chains drawn from one sample of a study of cytomegalovirus exposure and HLA in healthy donors. Here immunoSEQ multiplex PCR was the method, and the copy in TCRdb shows in-frame clones only, minus some. The data show approximately 100,000 clones, roughly 80% seen once. The specimen sequenced was PBMCs. These receptors came from a male donor in good health and CMV-seropositive. Both conserved end residues are trimmed from each CDR3. The D gene is left open where the match is weak.

D gene	V gene	CDR3 protein
TRBD1	TRBV7-9	ASSSRTGGETQY
TRBD1	TRBV4-2	ASSHQDRDECGYT
NA	TRBV4-1	ASSPNTGGNTIY
TRBD1	TRBV5-1	ASSLGTGSGQPQH
NA	TRBV30	AWRTSGVSTEAF
NA	TRBV25-1	ASSTGSQGGGGYT
NA	TRBV19	ASSSPGLINEQF
NA	TRBV10-3	AISEFRGSNQPQH
NA	TRBV19	ANSSSVSYEQY
TRBD1	TRBV5-1	ASSLETGGVANYGYT
NA	TRBV4-3	ASSQDSGVAYEQY
TRBD2	TRBV7-3	ASSLDGGGQF
TRBD1	TRBV4-2	ASSQRTGATPYEQY
NA	TRBV6-6	ASSYSMDGLSPLH
TRBD2	TRBV12-5	ASGLVTGLAGGDTQY
NA	TRBV18	ASSPLWGVDQPQH
TRBD2	TRBV2	ASSGSGGGQETQY
TRBD1	TRBV5-6	ASRHWTGSNQPQH
TRBD1	TRBV2	ASSRQGRDTEAF
NA	TRBV7-9	ASSRVSFPEAF
NA	TRBV11-1	ASSPGIGDTEAF
NA	TRBV7-9	ASSRAGRTNEKLF
NA	TRBV6-1	ASSPTRENSPLH
TRBD1	TRBV9	ASSVWDRDTDTQY
NA	TRBV18	ASSPPFDFGTDTQY
TRBD1	TRBV10-3	AISESQGSSGNTIY
NA	TRBV10-1	ASSPRRGNGYT
TRBD1	TRBV6-5	ASSFDRDSNEQY
NA	TRBV19	AVGGDYEQY
NA	TRBV15	ATSREVADTTKGF
NA	TRBV5-4	ASSLGQWQETQY
NA	TRBV7-9	ASSLTGFNEQF
TRBD1	TRBV30	AWSPFGQGRTKGSGYT
TRBD1	TRBV5-1	ASSADLDRPYGYT
NA	TRBV30	AWSVLGGHGYT
NA	TRBV11-2	ASSARGGDSPLH
TRBD1	TRBV2	ASSRDRNYGYT
NA	TRBV27	ASSLGREDEKLF
TRBD1	TRBV25-1	ASSEKTGKETQY
TRBD2	TRBV6-4	ASSEAGAGDEQF
TRBD1	TRBV4-1	ASSFAGTGDSIAVFEKLF
TRBD1	TRBV5-1	ASSISGGAGNQPQH
TRBD1	TRBV10-3	AISPGQGVGGNQPQH
TRBD1	TRBV13	ASSRGQGGLAF
TRBD1	TRBV4-1	ASSQEQGYQPQH
NA	TRBV2	ASSSDKGQAYEQY